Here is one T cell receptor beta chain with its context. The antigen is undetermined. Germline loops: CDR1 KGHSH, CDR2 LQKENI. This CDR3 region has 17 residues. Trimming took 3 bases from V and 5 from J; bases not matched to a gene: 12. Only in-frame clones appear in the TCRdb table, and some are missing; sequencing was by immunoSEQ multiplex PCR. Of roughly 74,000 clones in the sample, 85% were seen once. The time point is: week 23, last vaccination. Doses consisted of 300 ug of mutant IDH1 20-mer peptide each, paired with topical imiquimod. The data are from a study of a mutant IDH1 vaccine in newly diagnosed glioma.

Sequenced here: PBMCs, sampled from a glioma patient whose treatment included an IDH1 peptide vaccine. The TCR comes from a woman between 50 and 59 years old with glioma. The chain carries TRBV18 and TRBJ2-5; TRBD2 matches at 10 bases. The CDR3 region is CASSPLPAGGPLETQYF. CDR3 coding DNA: TGTGCCAGCTCACCCCTGCCAGCGGGAGGGCCATTGGAGACCCAGTACTTC.